This passage covers 13 T cell receptor beta chains from one sample sequenced in a study of blood T cell repertoires in COVID-19. Data came from immunoSEQ multiplex PCR; TCRdb stores just in-frame clones and leaves some out. The sample includes about 280,000 clones, about 85% of them seen just once. Specimen: PBMCs or T cells enriched from blood (not recorded which). Receptors were obtained from a woman aged 50 to 60 who had recovered from COVID-19.

J is TRBJ2-4 and V is TRBV5-4, with D tentatively TRBD2 (6 bases). Looked up from germline, CDR1 is SGHNT and CDR2 is YYREEE (reference sequence). V was shortened by 2 bases and J by 8 bases, with 11 bases between the two germline ends. This CDR3 region has 13 residues. DNA of the CDR3: TGTGCCAGCAGCTTAAAAGGGAGGTACATTCAGTACTTC. It encodes CASSLKGRYIQYF.

The CDR3 here is CASSLTAAHGYTF. The CDR3 region has the DNA TGTGCCAGCAGCTTGACAGCTGCTCATGGCTACACCTTC. The chain has TRBV7-2 and TRBJ1-2; D might be TRBD1 (5 bases). Trimming shortened V by 3 bases and J by 6 bases, and 11 bases separated the two germline ends. The CDR3 is 13 amino acids. Germline CDR1 is SGHTA and CDR2 is FQGNSA.

The chain combines TRBV6-5 with TRBJ2-3; TRBD1 agrees at 7 bases. After removal of 6 bases from V and 2 bases from J, the junction contained 5 bases not matched to a gene. This CDR3 has 14 amino acids. The germline V gene has CDR1 MNHEY and CDR2 SVGAGI. The CDR3 is CASRATGFTDTQYF. CDR3 DNA: TGTGCCAGCAGGGCGACAGGGTTCACAGATACGCAGTATTTT.

This rearrangement joins TRBV5-6 to TRBJ1-4; weak D call: TRBD1 (6 bases). Trimming shortened V by 4 bases and J by 3 bases, and 13 bases separated the two germline ends. The CDR3 sequence is 15 residues long. The germline gives CDR1 SGHDT, CDR2 YYEEEE. CDR3 protein: CASSGVGAPNEKLFF. CDR3 DNA sequence: TGTGCCAGCAGCGGAGTGGGGGCTCCTAATGAAAAACTGTTTTTT.

This rearrangement joins TRBV9 to TRBJ2-7, with D possibly matching TRBD2 (6 bases). This CDR3 region has 12 residues. From germline, CDR1 is SGDLS and CDR2 YYNGEE. With 3 bases removed from V and 6 bases from J, the gap between germline ends came to 10 bases. The CDR3 nucleotides read TGTGCCAGCAGCGGCCCCGGGGGCGAGCAGTACTTC. Translating it yields CASSGPGGEQYF.

This clone has more than one count but fewer than ten. The chain combines TRBV27 with TRBJ2-3, with D perhaps matching TRBD1 (5 bases). Germline V lookup: CDR1 MNHEY, CDR2 SMNVEV (reference sequence). This CDR3 contains 15 residues. V shed 4 bases and J shed 0 bases, with 11 bases lying between them. For the CDR3, the DNA is TGTGCCAGCAGTTCCTACCAGGGAAGCACAGATACGCAGTATTTT. Protein: CASSSYQGSTDTQYF.

This sequence joins TRBV27 and TRBJ1-5; 7 nucleotides align to TRBD1. The junction had 7 bases not matched to a gene; V was cut back by 5 bases and J by 3 bases. Germline CDR1 MNHEY, CDR2 SMNVEV (reference sequence). This CDR3 is 15 amino acids long. The CDR3 region is CASSPDRAFNQPQHF. In DNA, the CDR3 is TGTGCCAGCAGTCCCGACAGGGCCTTCAATCAGCCCCAGCATTTT.

J is TRBJ2-1 and V is TRBV5-6, with 9 bases lining up with TRBD1. The ends lost 4 bases at V and 9 bases at J; junction bases unmatched: 8. This CDR3 comprises 14 residues. Looked up from germline, CDR1 is SGHDT and CDR2 is YYEEEE. CDR3: CASSPGQGRGEQFF. In DNA form, the CDR3 reads TGTGCCAGCAGCCCGGGACAGGGTAGGGGTGAGCAGTTCTTC.

V is TRBV27 and J is TRBJ2-2; 7 nucleotides agree with TRBD1. CDR1 is MNHEY, CDR2 SMNVEV, per germline (reference sequence). The CDR3 is 15 residues long. The V gene end was trimmed by 6 bases and the J gene end by 6 bases; junction bases not matched to a gene: 10. The CDR3 sequence: CASRGQGEFPGELFF. CDR3 bases: TGTGCCAGCAGGGGCCAGGGGGAATTTCCCGGGGAGCTGTTTTTT.

The chain couples TRBV19 to TRBJ2-3; 12 nucleotides agree with TRBD1. The CDR3 spans 16 residues. Germline V lookup: CDR1 LNHDA, CDR2 SQIVND (reference sequence). The trim removed 4 bases at V and 6 bases at J, leaving 8 bases unmatched. CDR3 region: CASSTTGQGAGDTQYF. For the CDR3, the DNA is TGTGCCAGTAGTACTACGGGACAGGGGGCAGGTGATACGCAGTATTTT. Combining the CDR3 with reference TRBV19 and TRBJ2-3 gives the whole variable domain DGGITQSPKYLFRKEGQNVTLSCEQNLNHDAMYWYRQDPGQGLRLIYYSQIVNDFQKGDIAEGYSVSREKKESFPLTVTSAQKNPTAFYLCASSTTGQGAGDTQYFGPGTRLTVL.

The chain uses TRBV12-3 or TRBV12-4 and TRBJ2-7; 8 bases fit TRBD1. After removal of 2 bases from V and 8 bases from J, the junction contained 5 bases not matched to a gene. The CDR3 length is 13 residues. The CDR3 coding sequence is TGTGCCAGCAGTTTACGAGGACAGGGCCAGCAGTACTTC. Protein product: CASSLRGQGQQYF.

The chain couples TRBV5-4 to TRBJ2-7, with 7 bases matching TRBD1. The V segment lost 7 bases and the J segment 8 bases; nucleotides outside the gene matches: 18. CDR1 SGHNT and CDR2 YYREEE come from the germline V gene (reference sequence). This CDR3 has 15 residues. Here the CDR3 DNA reads TGTGCCAGCCAAGCTTCGAGGGGGCCCCCTACGAAGCAGTACTTC. Amino acids: CASQASRGPPTKQYF.

This clone was observed a single time. The chain recombines TRBV7-2 with TRBJ1-1; TRBD1 matches at 7 bases. Looked up from germline, CDR1 is SGHTA and CDR2 is FQGNSA. The CDR3 totals 15 residues. The V gene end was trimmed by 0 bases and the J gene end by 1 base; junction bases not matched to a gene: 2. DNA of the CDR3: TGTGCCAGCAGCTTAGCCGGACAGGCGAACACTGAAGCTTTCTTT. It yields the protein CASSLAGQANTEAFF.